This note documents a single TCR beta chain sequence. These data are taken from a study of blood T cell repertoires in COVID-19. Study-wide background: T cells, B-cell-depleted T cells, or PBMCs supplied cDNA or gDNA.

Germline V gene sequence: CDR1 SQVTM, CDR2 ANQGSEA. The CDR3 sequence is 14 residues long. Deletions cut 7 bases from V and 0 bases from J, with 13 bases between. Repertoires were generated with immunoSEQ multiplex PCR, while TCRdb's copy carries only in-frame clones and drops some. The repertoire holds about 200,000 clones, with roughly 80% as singletons. The clonotype comes from a man aged 40-55 years who had recovered from COVID-19. This sequence joins TRBV29-1 and TRBJ1-3; D is undetermined. Sequencing used PBMCs or T cells enriched from blood (not recorded which). The CDR3 reads CSAIPLNSGNTIYF. Written as DNA, the CDR3 is TGCAGCGCTATACCACTTAACTCTGGAAACACCATATATTTT.